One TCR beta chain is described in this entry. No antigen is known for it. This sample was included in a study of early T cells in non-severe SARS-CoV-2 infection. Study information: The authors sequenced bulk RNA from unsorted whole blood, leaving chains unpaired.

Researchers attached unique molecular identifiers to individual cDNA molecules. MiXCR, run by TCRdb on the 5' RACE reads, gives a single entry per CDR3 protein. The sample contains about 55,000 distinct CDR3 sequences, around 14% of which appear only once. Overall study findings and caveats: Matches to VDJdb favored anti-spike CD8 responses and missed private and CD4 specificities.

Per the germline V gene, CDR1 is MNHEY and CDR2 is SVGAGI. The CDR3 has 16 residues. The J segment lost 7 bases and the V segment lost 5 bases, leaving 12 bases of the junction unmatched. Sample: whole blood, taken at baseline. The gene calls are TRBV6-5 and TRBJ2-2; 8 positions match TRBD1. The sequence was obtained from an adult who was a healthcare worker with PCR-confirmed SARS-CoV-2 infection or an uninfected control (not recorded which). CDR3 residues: CASSKWTGSGVGELFF. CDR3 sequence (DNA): TGTGCCAGCAGTAAATGGACAGGGTCGGGAGTCGGGGAGCTGTTTTTT.